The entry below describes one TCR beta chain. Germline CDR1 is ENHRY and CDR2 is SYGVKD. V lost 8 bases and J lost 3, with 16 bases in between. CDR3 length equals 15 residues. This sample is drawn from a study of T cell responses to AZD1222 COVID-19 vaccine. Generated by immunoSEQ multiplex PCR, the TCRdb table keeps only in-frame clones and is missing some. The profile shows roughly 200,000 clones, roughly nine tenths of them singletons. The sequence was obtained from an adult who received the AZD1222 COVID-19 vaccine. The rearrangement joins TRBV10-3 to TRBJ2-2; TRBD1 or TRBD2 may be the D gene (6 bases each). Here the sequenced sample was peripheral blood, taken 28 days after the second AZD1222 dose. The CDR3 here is CAIGYRGRDTGELFF. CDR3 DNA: TGTGCCATCGGATATCGGGGGCGAGACACCGGGGAGCTGTTTTTT.